This TCR beta chain is from a study of identical twins. General observations from the study: Invariant T cells like MAIT and iNKT could partly confound the zero-insertion analyses. Fewer insertions characterized abundant cord blood beta clonotypes, whereas memory repertoires showed none.

The CDR3 sequence is 13 residues long. Trimming pared 6 bases from V and 9 bases from J, leaving 16 bases between. In germline, CDR1 is SNHLY, CDR2 FYNNEI. Points on this clonotype: Its antigen is currently unknown.

Template switching introduced a universal primer site, and the cDNA bore unique molecular identifiers. A single record per CDR3 protein comes from TCRdb applying MiXCR to the 5' RACE reads. The sample lists about 690,000 distinct CDR3 sequences, approximately 21% occurring once. The sample also formed part of further work on T cells expressing NK-cell markers. From that report: It was sorted CD3+CD56-NKG2C+, CD3+CD56+NKG2C- and CD3+CD56+NKG2C+ T cells that provided the TCR beta repertoires.

Sequencing input: PBMCs. This TCR derives from a woman between 18 and 30 years old in good health. The V call is TRBV2, the J call TRBJ2-3; D gene unclear. The CDR3 bases are TGTGCCAGCAGGGTTAGTTCTGCATCCACGCAGTATTTT. It encodes CASRVSSASTQYF.